This entry lists 6 T cell receptor beta chains sequenced from one sample in a study of T cells expressing NK-cell markers. With the 5' RACE reads reprocessed, TCRdb shows one record per CDR3 protein and no DNA. The table lists approximately 550,000 distinct CDR3 sequences. The sample was blood T cells: a sorted CD56 or NKG2C T cell subset, CD4+ or CD8+ T cells, or bulk PBMC T cells (not recorded which). These receptors came from a man aged 18 to 35 in good health.

The chain has TRBV5-6 and TRBJ1-2. Germline V gene sequence: CDR1 SGHDT, CDR2 YYEEEE. The CDR3 covers 15 residues. CDR3 region: CASIQNGRLNYGYTF.

J is TRBJ1-2 and V is TRBV12-3 or TRBV12-4; TCRdb calls TRBD1, which cannot be checked without DNA. CDR3 length: 13 residues. The CDR3 here is CASSLRGTVGYTF.

The chain recombines TRBV25-1 with TRBJ2-5; absent DNA, TCRdb's TRBD1 call cannot be checked. This CDR3 is 11 amino acids long. Germline V CDR1 and CDR2: MGHDK, SYGVNS. Here the CDR3 reads CASSDRQGQYF.

The rearrangement joins TRBV7-2 to TRBJ2-3; TCRdb names TRBD1, which stays unverified in the absence of DNA. CDR3 length: 15 residues. Germline CDR1 SGHTA, CDR2 FQGNSA. The CDR3 is CASSPGDGRWATQYF. The full variable domain, rest sourced from reference TRBV7-2 and TRBJ2-3, is GAGVSQSPSNKVTEKGKDVELRCDPISGHTALYWYRQSLGQGLEFLIYFQGNSAPDKSGLPSDRFSAERTGGSVSTLTIQRTQQEDSAVYLCASSPGDGRWATQYFGPGTRLTVL.

The V gene is TRBV4-1, the J gene TRBJ2-2; there is no DNA to check the TCRdb D call of TRBD1. The germline V gene has CDR1 MGHRA and CDR2 YSYEKL. The CDR3 extends over 15 amino acids. CDR3 amino acids: CASSQVGQYTGELFF.

The chain couples TRBV24-1 to TRBJ1-1; TCRdb indicates TRBD1, and absent DNA this call remains unverified. Germline V gene data show CDR1 as KGHDR and CDR2 as SFDVKD. This CDR3 contains 16 residues. The CDR3 sequence: CATSGTTGRGNTEAFF.